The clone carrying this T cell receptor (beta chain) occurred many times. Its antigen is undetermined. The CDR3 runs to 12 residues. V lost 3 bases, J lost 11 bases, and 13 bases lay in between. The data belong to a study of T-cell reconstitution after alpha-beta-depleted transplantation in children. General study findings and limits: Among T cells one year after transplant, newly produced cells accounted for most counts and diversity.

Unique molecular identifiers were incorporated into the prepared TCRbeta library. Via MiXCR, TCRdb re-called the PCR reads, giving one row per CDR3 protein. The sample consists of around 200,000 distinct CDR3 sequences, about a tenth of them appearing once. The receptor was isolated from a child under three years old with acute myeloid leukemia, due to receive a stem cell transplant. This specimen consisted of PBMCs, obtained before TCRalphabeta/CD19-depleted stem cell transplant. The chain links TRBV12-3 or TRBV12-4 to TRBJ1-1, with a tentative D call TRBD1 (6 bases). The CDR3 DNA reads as TGTGCCAGCAGTTTGGGGGGGCAGAGTGCTTTCTTT. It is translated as CASSLGGQSAFF.